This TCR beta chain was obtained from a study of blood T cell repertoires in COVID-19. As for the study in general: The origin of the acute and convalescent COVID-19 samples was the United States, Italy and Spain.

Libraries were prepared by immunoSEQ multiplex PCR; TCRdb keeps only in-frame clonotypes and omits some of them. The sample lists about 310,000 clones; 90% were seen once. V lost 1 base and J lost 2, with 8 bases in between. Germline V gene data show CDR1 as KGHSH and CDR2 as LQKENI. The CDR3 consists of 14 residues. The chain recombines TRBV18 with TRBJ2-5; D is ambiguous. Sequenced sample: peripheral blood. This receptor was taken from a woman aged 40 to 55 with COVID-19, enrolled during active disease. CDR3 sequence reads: CASSPRQVQETQYF. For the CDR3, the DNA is TGTGCCAGCTCACCACGGCAAGTACAAGAGACCCAGTACTTC.